The 5 T cell receptor beta chains listed next were all sequenced from one sample in a study of CD8 T cells in ankylosing spondylitis. Study-wide results and limits: Seemingly characteristic of ankylosing spondylitis blood was a TCR beta motif consisting of 7 or 8 highly homologous variants.

No antigens are known for them. One entry per CDR3 protein results from TCRdb running MiXCR on the 5' RACE reads. The sample includes under 550,000 distinct CDR3 sequences, about 24% of them seen just once. The sequencing input was blood, either unsorted or a sorted T cell fraction (not recorded which). The receptors derive from a male donor with ankylosing spondylitis.

The V and J genes are TRBV18 and TRBJ2-3, with 10 bases lining up with TRBD2. CDR3 length: 15 amino acids. Looked up from germline, CDR1 is KGHSH and CDR2 is LQKENI. V trimming: 3 bases; J trimming: 3 bases; junction bases outside the gene matches: 3. CDR3 sequence reads: CASSPLAGATDTQYF. The CDR3 DNA reads TGTGCCAGCTCACCGCTAGCGGGAGCGACAGATACGCAGTATTTT.

Many counts were recorded for this clonotype. The J gene is TRBJ2-1, the V gene TRBV15, with D possibly matching TRBD2 (6 bases). The V end lost 2 bases, the J end lost 10 bases, and 15 bases lay between the germline ends. In germline, CDR1 is LNHNV, CDR2 YYDKDF (reference sequence). The CDR3 is 14 residues long. CDR3: CATSRSGNRGEQFF. The CDR3, as DNA: TGTGCCACCAGCAGATCGGGAAACCGGGGGGAGCAGTTCTTC.

This clonotype occurred many times. This chain links TRBV7-9 with TRBJ1-1; TRBD1 matches at 7 bases. The CDR3 runs 13 residues. CDR1 SEHNR and CDR2 FQNEAQ come from the germline V gene (reference sequence). With V trimmed by 5 bases and J by 4 bases, 4 bases remained unmatched. The CDR3 sequence: CASSAQGSTEAFF. In nucleotides, the CDR3 is TGTGCCAGCAGCGCACAGGGGAGCACTGAAGCTTTCTTT.

V gene TRBV20-1 combines with J gene TRBJ2-7; 8 nucleotides agree with TRBD2. The CDR3 is made up of 12 amino acids. Trimming took 0 bases from V and 6 from J; bases not matched to a gene: 1. Germline V gene data show CDR1 as DFQATT and CDR2 as SNEGSKA (reference sequence). The CDR3 sequence: CSARDRGGEQYF. CDR3 nucleotide sequence: TGCAGTGCTAGAGATCGGGGGGGCGAGCAGTACTTC.

This chain uses TRBV7-8 with TRBJ1-2; D remains unclear. The V gene's germline CDR1 is SGHVS and CDR2 FQNEAQ. V was cut by 2 bases and J by 4 bases, with 14 bases left in between. The CDR3 has 15 amino acids. The CDR3 region has the DNA TGTGCCAGCAGCTTAAATTTAGGGCATGGCTATGGCTACACCTTC. Translation gives CASSLNLGHGYGYTF.